This T cell receptor beta chain was identified in a study of blood T cell repertoires in COVID-19. Study details: Nucleic acid was either cDNA or gDNA, and it came from T cells, B-cell-depleted T cells, or PBMCs.

In its sample, this clone was seen a few times. Repertoires were generated with immunoSEQ multiplex PCR, while TCRdb's copy carries only in-frame clones and drops some. The table has about 200,000 clones, roughly 86% seen once. This CDR3 comprises 15 residues. CDR1 and CDR2 from the germline V gene are MGHDK and SYGVNS. V lost 6 bases and J lost 8; bases outside the gene matches: 11. The material sequenced was peripheral blood. The receptor was derived from a young man with active or convalescent COVID-19. V is TRBV25-1 and J is TRBJ1-2, with 11 bases matching TRBD1. The chain's CDR3 is CASSPTGQGEKGYTF. The CDR3 DNA sequence: TGTGCCAGCAGCCCTACGGGACAGGGGGAGAAAGGCTACACCTTC.